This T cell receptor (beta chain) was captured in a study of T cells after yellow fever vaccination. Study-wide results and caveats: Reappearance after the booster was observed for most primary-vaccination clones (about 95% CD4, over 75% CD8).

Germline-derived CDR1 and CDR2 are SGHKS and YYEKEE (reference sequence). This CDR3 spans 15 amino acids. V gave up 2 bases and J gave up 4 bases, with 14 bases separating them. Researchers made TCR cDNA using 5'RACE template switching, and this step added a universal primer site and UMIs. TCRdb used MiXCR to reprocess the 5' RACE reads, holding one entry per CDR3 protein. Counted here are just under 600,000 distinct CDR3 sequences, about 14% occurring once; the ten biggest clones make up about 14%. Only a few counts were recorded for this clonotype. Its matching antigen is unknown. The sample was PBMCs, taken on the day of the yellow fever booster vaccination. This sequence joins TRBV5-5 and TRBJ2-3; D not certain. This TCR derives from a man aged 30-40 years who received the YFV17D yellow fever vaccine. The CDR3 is CASSFSPLPPDTQYF. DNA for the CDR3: TGTGCCAGCAGCTTTTCCCCTCTACCACCAGATACGCAGTATTTT. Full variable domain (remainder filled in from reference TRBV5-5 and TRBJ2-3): DAGVTQSPTHLIKTRGQQVTLRCSPISGHKSVSWYQQVLGQGPQFIFQYYEKEERGRGNFPDRFSARQFPNYSSELNVNALLLGDSALYLCASSFSPLPPDTQYFGPGTRLTVL.